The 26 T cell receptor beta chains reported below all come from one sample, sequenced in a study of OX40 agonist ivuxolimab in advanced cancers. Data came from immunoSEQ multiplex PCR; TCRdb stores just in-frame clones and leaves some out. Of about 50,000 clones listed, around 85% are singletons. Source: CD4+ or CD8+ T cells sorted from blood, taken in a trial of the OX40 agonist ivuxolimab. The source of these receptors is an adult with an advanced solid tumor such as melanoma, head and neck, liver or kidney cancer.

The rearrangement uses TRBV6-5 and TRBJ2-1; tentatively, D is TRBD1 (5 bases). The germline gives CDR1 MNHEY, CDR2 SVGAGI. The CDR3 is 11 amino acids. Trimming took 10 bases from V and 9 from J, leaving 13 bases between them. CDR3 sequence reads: CATPGLTEQFF. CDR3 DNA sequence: TGTGCCACACCAGGGTTGACTGAGCAGTTCTTC.

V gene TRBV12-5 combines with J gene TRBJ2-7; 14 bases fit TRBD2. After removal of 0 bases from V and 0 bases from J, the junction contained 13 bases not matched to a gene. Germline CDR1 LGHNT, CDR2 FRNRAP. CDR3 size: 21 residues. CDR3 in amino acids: CASGLVQGGTSGRPNSYEQYF. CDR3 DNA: TGTGCTAGTGGTTTGGTACAGGGGGGGACTAGCGGGAGACCCAACTCCTACGAGCAGTACTTC.

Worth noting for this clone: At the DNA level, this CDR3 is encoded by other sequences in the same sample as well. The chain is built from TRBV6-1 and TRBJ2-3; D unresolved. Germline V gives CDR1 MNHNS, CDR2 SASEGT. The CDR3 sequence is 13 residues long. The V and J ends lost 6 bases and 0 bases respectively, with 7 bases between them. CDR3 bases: TGTGCCAGCAGAGAATCTAGCACAGATACGCAGTATTTT. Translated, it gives CASRESSTDTQYF.

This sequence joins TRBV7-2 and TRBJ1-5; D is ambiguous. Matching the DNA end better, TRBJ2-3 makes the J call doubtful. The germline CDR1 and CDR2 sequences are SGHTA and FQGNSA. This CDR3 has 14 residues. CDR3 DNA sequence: TGTGCCAGCAGCCAAGATCGCAGCTATCAGCCCCAGTATTTT. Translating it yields CASSQDRSYQPQYF.

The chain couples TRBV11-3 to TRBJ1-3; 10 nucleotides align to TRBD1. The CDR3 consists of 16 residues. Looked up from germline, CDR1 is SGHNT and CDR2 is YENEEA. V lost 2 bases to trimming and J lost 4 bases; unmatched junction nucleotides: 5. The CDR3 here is CASSLLPGQGGNTIYF. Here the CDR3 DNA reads TGTGCCAGCAGCTTACTACCGGGACAGGGGGGAAACACCATATATTTT.

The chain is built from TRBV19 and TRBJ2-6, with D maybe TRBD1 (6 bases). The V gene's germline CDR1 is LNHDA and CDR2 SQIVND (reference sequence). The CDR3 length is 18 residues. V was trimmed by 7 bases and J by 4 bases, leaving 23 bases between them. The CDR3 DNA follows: TGTGCCAGTAATTGGGCCGGGACACGGAAGGCCGGGGCCAACGTCCTGACTTTC. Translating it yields CASNWAGTRKAGANVLTF.

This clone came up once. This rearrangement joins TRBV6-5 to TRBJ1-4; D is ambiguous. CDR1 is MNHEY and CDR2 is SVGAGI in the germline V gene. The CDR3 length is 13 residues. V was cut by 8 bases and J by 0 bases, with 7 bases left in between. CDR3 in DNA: TGTGCCAGCCGGCTAGCAACTAATGAAAAACTGTTTTTT. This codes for CASRLATNEKLFF.

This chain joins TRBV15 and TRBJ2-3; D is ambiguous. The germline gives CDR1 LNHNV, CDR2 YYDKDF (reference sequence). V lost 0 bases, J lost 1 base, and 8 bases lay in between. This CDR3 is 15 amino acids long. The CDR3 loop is CATSRDRQGTDTQYF. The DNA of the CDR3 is TGTGCCACCAGCAGAGATCGGCAGGGCACAGATACGCAGTATTTT.

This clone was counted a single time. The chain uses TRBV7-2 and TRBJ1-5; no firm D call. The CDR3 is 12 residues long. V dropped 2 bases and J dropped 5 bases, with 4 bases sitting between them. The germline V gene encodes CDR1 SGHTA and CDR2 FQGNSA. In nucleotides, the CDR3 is TGTGCCAGCAGCTTACCCCATCAGCCCCAGCATTTT. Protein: CASSLPHQPQHF.

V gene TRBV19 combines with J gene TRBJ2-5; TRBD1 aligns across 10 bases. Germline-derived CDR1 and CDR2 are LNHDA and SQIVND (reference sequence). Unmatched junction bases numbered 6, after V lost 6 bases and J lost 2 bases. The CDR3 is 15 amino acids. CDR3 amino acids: CASSHGTGAQETQYF. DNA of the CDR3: TGTGCCAGTAGCCATGGGACAGGGGCACAAGAGACCCAGTACTTC.

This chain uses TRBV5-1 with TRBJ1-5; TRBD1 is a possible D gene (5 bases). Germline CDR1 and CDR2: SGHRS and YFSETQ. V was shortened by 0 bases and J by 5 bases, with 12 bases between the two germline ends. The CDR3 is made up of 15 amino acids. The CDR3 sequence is CASSLEGGGHQPQHF. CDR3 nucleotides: TGCGCCAGCAGCTTGGAAGGCGGGGGACATCAGCCCCAGCATTTT. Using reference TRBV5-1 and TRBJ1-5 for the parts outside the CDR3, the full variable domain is KAGVTQTPRYLIKTRGQQVTLSCSPISGHRSVSWYQQTPGQGLQFLFEYFSETQRNKGNFPGRFSGRQFSNSRSEMNVSTLELGDSALYLCASSLEGGGHQPQHFGDGTRLSIL.

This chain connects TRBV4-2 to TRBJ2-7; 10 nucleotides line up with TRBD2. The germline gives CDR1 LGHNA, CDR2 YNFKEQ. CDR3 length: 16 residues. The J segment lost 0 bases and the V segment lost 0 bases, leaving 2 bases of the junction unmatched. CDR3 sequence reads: CASSQDLAGVSYEQYF. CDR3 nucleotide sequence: TGTGCCAGCAGCCAAGACCTAGCGGGAGTCTCCTACGAGCAGTACTTC.

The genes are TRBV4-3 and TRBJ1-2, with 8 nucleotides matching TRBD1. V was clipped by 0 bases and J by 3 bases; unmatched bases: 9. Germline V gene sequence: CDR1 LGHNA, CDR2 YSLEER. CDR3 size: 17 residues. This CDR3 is CASSQERAPDRDYGYTF. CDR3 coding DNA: TGCGCCAGCAGCCAAGAAAGGGCCCCGGACAGGGACTATGGCTACACCTTC.

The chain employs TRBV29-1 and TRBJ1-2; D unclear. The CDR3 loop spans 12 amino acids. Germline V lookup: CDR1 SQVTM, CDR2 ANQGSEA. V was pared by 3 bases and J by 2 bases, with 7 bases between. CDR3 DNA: TGCAGCGTTGACACTCTGAACTATGGCTACACCTTC. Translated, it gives CSVDTLNYGYTF. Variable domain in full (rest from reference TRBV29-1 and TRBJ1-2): SAVISQKPSRDICQRGTSLTIQCQVDSQVTMMFWYRQQPGQSLTLIATANQGSEATYESGFVIDKFPISRPNLTFSTLTVSNMSPEDSSIYLCSVDTLNYGYTFGSGTRLTVV.

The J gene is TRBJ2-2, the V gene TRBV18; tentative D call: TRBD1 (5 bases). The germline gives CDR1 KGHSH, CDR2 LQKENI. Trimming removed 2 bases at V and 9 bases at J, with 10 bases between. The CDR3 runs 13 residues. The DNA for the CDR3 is TGTGCCAGCTCACCAATAGACAGCCGGGAGCTGTTTTTT. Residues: CASSPIDSRELFF.

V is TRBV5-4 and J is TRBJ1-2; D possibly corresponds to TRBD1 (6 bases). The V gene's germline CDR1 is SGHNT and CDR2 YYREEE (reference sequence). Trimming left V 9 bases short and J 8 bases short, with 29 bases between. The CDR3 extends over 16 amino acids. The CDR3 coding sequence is TGTGCCACCAAGGGGACGACAGGCAGAAGGCTTGCGGGCTACACCTTC. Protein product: CATKGTTGRRLAGYTF.

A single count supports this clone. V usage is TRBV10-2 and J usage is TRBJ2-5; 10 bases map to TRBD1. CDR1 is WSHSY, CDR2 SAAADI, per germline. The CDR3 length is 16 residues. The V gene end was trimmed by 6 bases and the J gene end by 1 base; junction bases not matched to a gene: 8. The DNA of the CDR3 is TGCGCCAGCAGCACCGGGACAGGGGATTCCCAAGAGACCCAGTACTTC. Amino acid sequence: CASSTGTGDSQETQYF.

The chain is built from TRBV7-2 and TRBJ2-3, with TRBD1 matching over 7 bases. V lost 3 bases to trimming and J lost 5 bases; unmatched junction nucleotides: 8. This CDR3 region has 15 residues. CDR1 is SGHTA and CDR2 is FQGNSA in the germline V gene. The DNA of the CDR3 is TGTGCCAGCAGCTTGCTCGGACAGGCAAAAGATACGCAGTATTTT. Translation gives CASSLLGQAKDTQYF.

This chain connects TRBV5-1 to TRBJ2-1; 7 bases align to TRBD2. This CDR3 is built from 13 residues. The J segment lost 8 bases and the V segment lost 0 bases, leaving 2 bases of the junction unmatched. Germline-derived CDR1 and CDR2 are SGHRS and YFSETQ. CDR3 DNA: TGCGCCAGCAGCTTGGATACTAGCGATGAGCAGTTCTTC. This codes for CASSLDTSDEQFF.

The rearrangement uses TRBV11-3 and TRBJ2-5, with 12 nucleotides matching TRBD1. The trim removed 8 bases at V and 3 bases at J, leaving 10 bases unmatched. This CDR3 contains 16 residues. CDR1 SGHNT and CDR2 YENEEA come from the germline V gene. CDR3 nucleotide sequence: TGTGCCAGCGGGGGACAGGGGGCCTCTAAGGAAGAGACCCAGTACTTC. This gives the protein CASGGQGASKEETQYF.

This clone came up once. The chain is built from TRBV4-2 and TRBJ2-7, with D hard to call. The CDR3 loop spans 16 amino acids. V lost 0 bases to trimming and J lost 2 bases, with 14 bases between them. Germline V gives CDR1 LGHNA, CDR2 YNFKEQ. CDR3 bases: TGTGCCAGCAGCCAAGAGCCAGCAGGATTGACCTACGAGCAGTACTTC. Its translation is CASSQEPAGLTYEQYF.

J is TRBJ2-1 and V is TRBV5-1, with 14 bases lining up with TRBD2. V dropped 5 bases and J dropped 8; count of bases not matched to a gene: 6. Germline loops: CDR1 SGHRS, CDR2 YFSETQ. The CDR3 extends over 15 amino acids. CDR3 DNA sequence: TGCGCCAGCAGGCCCGGACTAGCGGGAGGTGATGAGCAGTTCTTC. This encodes CASRPGLAGGDEQFF.

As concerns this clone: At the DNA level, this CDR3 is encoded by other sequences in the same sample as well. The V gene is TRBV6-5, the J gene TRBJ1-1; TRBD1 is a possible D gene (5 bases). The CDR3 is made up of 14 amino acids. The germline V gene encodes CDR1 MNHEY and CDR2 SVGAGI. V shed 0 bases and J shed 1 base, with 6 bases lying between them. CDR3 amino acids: CASSYSGGNTEAFF. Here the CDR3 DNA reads TGTGCCAGCAGTTACTCGGGGGGGAACACTGAAGCTTTCTTT.

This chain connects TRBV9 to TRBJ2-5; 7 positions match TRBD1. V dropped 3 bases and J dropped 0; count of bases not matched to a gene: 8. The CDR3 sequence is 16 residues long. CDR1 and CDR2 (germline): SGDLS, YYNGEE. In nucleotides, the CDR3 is TGTGCCAGCAGCGCCAAGACAGGGACCCACCAAGAGACCCAGTACTTC. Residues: CASSAKTGTHQETQYF.

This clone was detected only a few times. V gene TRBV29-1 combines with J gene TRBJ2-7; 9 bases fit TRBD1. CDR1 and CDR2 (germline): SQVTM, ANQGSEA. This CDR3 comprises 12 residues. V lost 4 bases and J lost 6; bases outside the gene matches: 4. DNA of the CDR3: TGCAGCGTTGGGACAGGGGACGGCGAGCAGTACTTC. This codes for CSVGTGDGEQYF.

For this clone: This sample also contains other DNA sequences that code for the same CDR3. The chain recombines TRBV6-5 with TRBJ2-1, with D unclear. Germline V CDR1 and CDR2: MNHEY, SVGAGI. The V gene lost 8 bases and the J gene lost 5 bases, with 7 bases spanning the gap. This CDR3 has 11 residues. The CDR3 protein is CASVGNNEQFF. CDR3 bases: TGTGCCAGCGTTGGAAACAATGAGCAGTTCTTC.